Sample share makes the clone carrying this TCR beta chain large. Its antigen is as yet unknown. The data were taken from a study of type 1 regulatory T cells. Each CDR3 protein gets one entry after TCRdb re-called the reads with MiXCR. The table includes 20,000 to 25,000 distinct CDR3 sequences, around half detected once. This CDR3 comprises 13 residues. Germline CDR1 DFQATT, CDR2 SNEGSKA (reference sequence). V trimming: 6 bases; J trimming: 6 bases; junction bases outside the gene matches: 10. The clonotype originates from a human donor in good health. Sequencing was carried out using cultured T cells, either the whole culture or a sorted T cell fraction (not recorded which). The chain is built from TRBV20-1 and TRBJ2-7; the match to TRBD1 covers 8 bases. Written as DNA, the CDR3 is TGCAGTGCCCGAAAGGACAGGGTAACCGAGCAGTACTTC. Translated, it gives CSARKDRVTEQYF.